The next 21 T cell receptor beta chains were all read from a single sample in a study of Graves' ophthalmopathy and Graves' hyperthyroidism (dated by TCRdb to between 2018 and 2020). The reads were generated on an Illumina HiSeq 2000. For repertoire sequencing, the TCR beta CDR3 regions were amplified from RNA transcripts. HTBI primers and the Qiagen OneStep RT-PCR kit were used in a first-round RT-PCR, which was followed by a second-round multiplex PCR, size selection and purification. The public reads were reanalyzed by TCRdb: fastp trimming at Q25, MiXCR alignment, in-frame beta chains only. Every distinct CDR3 protein forms one entry, paired with its most common genes and DNA. Across this sample there are about 740,000 distinct CDR3 sequences, with roughly two fifths seen only once. Around 40% of the sample comes from the top ten. Sequenced sample: peripheral blood. The receptors originated from an adult man with Graves' ophthalmopathy.

In its sample, this clonotype was seen many times. This rearrangement joins TRBV7-9 to TRBJ1-5; no clear D gene. Trimming pared 1 base from V and 0 bases from J, leaving 10 bases between. The CDR3 covers 16 residues. The germline CDR1 and CDR2 sequences are SEHNR and FQNEAQ (reference sequence). CDR3 coding DNA: TGTGCCAGCAGCTTAGAAGGTCCCTATAGCAATCAGCCCCAGCATTTT. Its protein product is CASSLEGPYSNQPQHF.

A word on this clonotype: A much larger clone differs by one base, so this may be a read error. The CDR3 DNA reads TGCAGCGTTGTAACGCAGAGCCAAAAGACCCAGTACTTC. This encodes CSVVTQSQKTQYF. The chain couples TRBV29-1 to TRBJ2-5, with D unclear. CDR1 and CDR2 from the germline V gene are SQVTM and ANQGSEA. The CDR3 is made up of 13 amino acids.

This rearrangement joins TRBV2 to TRBJ1-1; D not certain. Germline V gene sequence: CDR1 SNHLY, CDR2 FYNNEI. CDR3 length equals 11 residues. Trimming left V 1 base short and J 11 bases short, with 8 bases between. The CDR3: CASSEVSGAFF. The CDR3 bases are TGTGCCAGCAGTGAAGTAAGCGGGGCTTTCTTT.

This clonotype was seen repeatedly, ten times or more. The chain uses TRBV9 and TRBJ1-1; tentative D call: TRBD1 (5 bases). Trimming stripped 1 base from V and 2 bases from J, with 9 bases between. Germline V lookup: CDR1 SGDLS, CDR2 YYNGEE. This CDR3 has 14 residues. The CDR3 DNA sequence: TGTGCCAGCAGCGTATATGGGGGTAACACTGAAGCTTTCTTT. It specifies CASSVYGGNTEAFF.

The CDR3 nucleotides read TGTGCCAGCAGCACGCACCTAGCGGGCCCAGGGAACACTGAAGCTTTCTTT. Protein sequence: CASSTHLAGPGNTEAFF. The V call is TRBV5-4, the J call TRBJ1-1; no clear D. Germline values: CDR1 SGHNT, CDR2 YYREEE (reference sequence). Trimming pared 4 bases from V and 1 base from J, leaving 20 bases between. The CDR3 is 17 residues long.

This clonotype has more than one count but fewer than ten. This rearrangement joins TRBV7-9 to TRBJ1-4; 10 positions agree with TRBD1. The CDR3 extends over 16 amino acids. Germline assignment: CDR1 SEHNR and CDR2 FQNEAQ (reference sequence). The junction had 6 bases not matched to a gene; V was cut back by 4 bases and J by 4 bases. The CDR3 sequence is CASSSGQGSLNEKLFF. The CDR3 DNA reads TGTGCCAGCAGCTCGGGACAGGGGAGCCTTAATGAAAAACTGTTTTTT.

On this clonotype: A read error may be the cause here, since a much bigger clone is one base away. V gene TRBV12-3 or TRBV12-4 combines with J gene TRBJ1-6; D not certain. The CDR3 has 15 amino acids. Trimming pared 4 bases from V and 0 bases from J, leaving 7 bases between. CDR3 bases: TGTGCCAGCAGTTACCGGAGCTCCTATAATTCACCCCTCCACTTT. Encoded protein: CASSYRSSYNSPLHF.

The genes are TRBV7-2 and TRBJ1-6, with D perhaps TRBD1 (6 bases). CDR1 and CDR2 from the germline V gene are SGHTA and FQGNSA. The CDR3 length is 16 residues. Trimming shortened V by 5 bases and J by 5 bases, and 16 bases separated the two germline ends. Here the CDR3 reads CASSARGTRNNSPLHF. DNA for the CDR3: TGTGCCAGCAGCGCCCGCGGGACACGTAATAATTCACCCCTCCACTTT.

V usage is TRBV7-9 and J usage is TRBJ2-5; D is possibly TRBD1 (7 bases). Germline CDR1 SEHNR, CDR2 FQNEAQ (reference sequence). V lost 6 bases to trimming and J lost 5 bases, with 22 bases between them. The CDR3 contains 16 residues. CDR3 in amino acids: CASRQTGLGGRETQYF. The CDR3 DNA reads as TGTGCCAGCAGACAGACAGGGTTGGGGGGCCGGGAGACCCAGTACTTC.

V and J are TRBV5-8 and TRBJ1-1; tentatively, D is TRBD1 (5 bases). Germline V gene lookup returns CDR1 SGHTS and CDR2 YDEGEE. The CDR3 runs 14 residues. V was clipped by 0 bases and J by 7 bases, with 13 bases between them. The CDR3 loop reads CASSLVGVKGEAFF. The CDR3 bases are TGTGCCAGCAGCTTGGTGGGGGTTAAGGGTGAAGCTTTCTTT.

The chain is built from TRBV7-9 and TRBJ2-2; 7 bases are a match to TRBD1. Germline CDR1 SEHNR, CDR2 FQNEAQ (reference sequence). The CDR3 is made up of 15 amino acids. The junction had 7 bases not matched to a gene; V was cut back by 3 bases and J by 6 bases. CDR3 sequence reads: CASSLAGGSSGELFF. DNA of the CDR3: TGTGCCAGCAGCTTGGCAGGGGGTTCGTCCGGGGAGCTGTTTTTT.

A word on this clonotype: A read error may be the cause here, since a much bigger clone is one base away. The chain is built from TRBV29-1 and TRBJ2-7; TRBD1 aligns across 11 bases. There are 13 residues in the CDR3. Germline CDR1 is SQVTM and CDR2 is ANQGSEA. The CDR3 loop reads CSVSGQGGREQCF. CDR3 in DNA: TGCAGCGTCTCGGGACAGGGGGGACGGGAGCAGTGCTTC.

This clonotype occurred many times. V usage is TRBV20-1 and J usage is TRBJ1-6, with TRBD1 as a possible D gene (5 bases). V dropped 3 bases and J dropped 9 bases, with 9 bases sitting between them. Germline V gene data show CDR1 as DFQATT and CDR2 as SNEGSKA (reference sequence). The CDR3 loop spans 12 amino acids. The CDR3 loop reads CSASPGTSPLHF. The CDR3 DNA reads as TGCAGTGCTAGTCCCGGGACTTCACCCCTCCACTTT.

This chain links TRBV2 with TRBJ1-2, with D maybe TRBD1 (5 bases). There are 15 residues in the CDR3. The V end lost 3 bases, the J end lost 7 bases, and 18 bases lay between the germline ends. Germline CDR1 and CDR2: SNHLY and FYNNEI. This chain's CDR3 is CASSDATGSWGGYTF. For the CDR3, the DNA is TGTGCCAGCAGTGATGCCACAGGATCTTGGGGTGGCTACACCTTC.

In regard to this clonotype: This clone may be a read error of a much larger clone one base away. The chain employs TRBV29-1 and TRBJ1-2, with D possibly being TRBD1 (6 bases). Per germline, CDR1 SQVTM and CDR2 ANQGSEA. The CDR3 sequence is 14 residues long. CDR3 nucleotide sequence: TGCAGCGTTGAAGATCGTGCGGGGGGCTATGGCTACGCCTTC. This codes for CSVEDRAGGYGYAF.

This clonotype was recorded a few times. The chain has TRBV20-1 and TRBJ1-5; no firm D call. Germline V gene sequence: CDR1 DFQATT, CDR2 SNEGSKA (reference sequence). Trimming stripped 3 bases from V and 0 bases from J, with 6 bases between. This CDR3 is 13 amino acids long. The CDR3 DNA sequence: TGCAGTGCTAGCGATGATAGCAATCAGCCCCAGCATTTT. It specifies CSASDDSNQPQHF.

This clonotype was detected many times. This CDR3 is CASSPRDLRQPQHF. CDR3 nucleotides: TGTGCCAGCAGCCCGCGGGACTTACGTCAGCCCCAGCATTTT. The rearrangement links TRBV9 to TRBJ1-5; D may be TRBD1 (5 bases). Germline CDR1 reads SGDLS; CDR2 reads YYNGEE. Trimming took 4 bases from V and 6 from J, leaving 14 bases between them. The CDR3 length is 14 residues.

This chain connects TRBV2 to TRBJ1-5, with no clear D. V was clipped by 1 base and J by 6 bases, with 13 bases between them. The germline V gene encodes CDR1 SNHLY and CDR2 FYNNEI. The CDR3 length is 15 residues. The CDR3 here is CASSEDAAGSQPQHF. The DNA for the CDR3 is TGTGCCAGCAGTGAAGACGCTGCAGGCTCTCAGCCCCAGCATTTT.

The table lists this clonotype with a few counts. CDR3 DNA: TGTGCCAGCAGCTTACTCGATGGGCGTGAAAAACTGTTTTTT. Protein product: CASSLLDGREKLFF. The V gene is TRBV7-9, the J gene TRBJ1-4; D gene ambiguous. The V end was cut by 2 bases, the J end by 7 bases, with 11 bases between. There are 14 residues in the CDR3. The germline V gene encodes CDR1 SEHNR and CDR2 FQNEAQ (reference sequence).

This clonotype was found a few times. V usage is TRBV10-3 and J usage is TRBJ2-2, with 9 bases lining up with TRBD2. Germline V lookup: CDR1 ENHRY, CDR2 SYGVKD. With V trimmed by 4 bases and J by 1 base, 7 bases remained unmatched. The CDR3 covers 17 residues. The chain's CDR3 is CAISGDSAGGNTGELFF. The DNA of the CDR3 is TGTGCCATCAGTGGGGACTCAGCGGGAGGGAACACCGGGGAGCTGTTTTTT.

J is TRBJ2-6 and V is TRBV29-1, with 13 bases lining up with TRBD2. Unmatched junction bases numbered 3, after V lost 4 bases and J lost 0 bases. Germline loops: CDR1 SQVTM, CDR2 ANQGSEA. This CDR3 is built from 17 residues. CDR3 loop: CSVVLAGGGSGANVLTF. DNA for the CDR3: TGCAGCGTTGTACTAGCGGGAGGGGGCTCTGGGGCCAACGTCCTGACTTTC.